This passage covers 9 T cell receptor beta chains from one sample sequenced in a study of blood T cells in healthy people across ages. The second PCR ran roughly 6 to 12 cycles with a sample-barcoded 5' primer and J-beta primers. TCRdb recomputed calls from the 5' RACE reads with MiXCR, one row per CDR3 protein. The sample contains roughly 1.7 million distinct CDR3 sequences, about 32% of which appear only once. Source material: blood. All receptors derive from a woman younger than 45 in good health.

The CDR3 nucleotides read TGTGCCAGCAGCTCGACAGGGGGGGAGTATACCTGGGAGCTGTTTTTT. It encodes CASSSTGGEYTWELFF. The chain uses TRBV7-9 and TRBJ2-2; 9 bases agree with TRBD1. From germline, CDR1 is SEHNR and CDR2 FQNEAQ (reference sequence). The ends lost 4 bases at V and 9 bases at J; junction bases unmatched: 12. This CDR3 is built from 16 residues.

This clonotype appeared once. The chain is built from TRBV13 and TRBJ2-2; 10 nucleotides align to TRBD1. The germline CDR1 and CDR2 sequences are PRHDT and FYEKMQ (reference sequence). V shed 5 bases, J shed 5 bases, and the junction held 8 bases outside the gene matches. This CDR3 comprises 16 residues. The CDR3: CASSRTGTGETGELFF. Written as DNA, the CDR3 is TGTGCCAGCAGCAGAACCGGGACAGGGGAGACCGGGGAGCTGTTTTTT. The full variable domain, rest sourced from reference TRBV13 and TRBJ2-2, is AAGVIQSPRHLIKEKRETATLKCYPIPRHDTVYWYQQGPGQDPQFLISFYEKMQSDKGSIPDRFSAQQFSDYHSELNMSSLELGDSALYFCASSRTGTGETGELFFGEGSRLTVL.

The rearrangement joins TRBV27 to TRBJ2-1; D is possibly TRBD1 or TRBD2 (5 bases each). V was shortened by 5 bases and J by 12 bases, with 14 bases between the two germline ends. The germline gives CDR1 MNHEY, CDR2 SMNVEV (reference sequence). There are 12 residues in the CDR3. The CDR3 bases are TGTGCCAGCAGTCTGACCGGGACCTGGCAGTTCTTC. Translating it yields CASSLTGTWQFF.

This clonotype has only a few counts. The chain employs TRBV28 and TRBJ1-6; no definite D call. The CDR3 sequence is 16 residues long. Looked up from germline, CDR1 is MDHEN and CDR2 is SYDVKM. The V and J ends lost 3 bases and 3 bases respectively, with 12 bases between them. The CDR3 DNA reads as TGTGCCAGCAGTTTGACATTGGAAATCTATAATTCACCCCTCCACTTT. Translated: CASSLTLEIYNSPLHF. Drawing the rest from reference TRBV28 and TRBJ1-6, the complete variable domain is DVKVTQSSRYLVKRTGEKVFLECVQDMDHENMFWYRQDPGLGLRLIYFSYDVKMKEKGDIPEGYSVSREKKERFSLILESASTNQTSMYLCASSLTLEIYNSPLHFGNGTRLTVT.

The CDR3 loop is CASSWTGGAGNRPQHF. CDR3 sequence (DNA): TGTGCCAGCAGCTGGACAGGGGGGGCGGGCAACCGGCCCCAGCATTTT. This chain links TRBV7-2 with TRBJ1-5; 10 nucleotides agree with TRBD1. Losses at the gene ends were 4 bases for V and 9 bases for J; bases not matched to a gene: 12. Germline values: CDR1 SGHTA, CDR2 FQGNSA. The CDR3 length is 16 residues. The full variable domain, rest sourced from reference TRBV7-2 and TRBJ1-5, is GAGVSQSPSNKVTEKGKDVELRCDPISGHTALYWYRQSLGQGLEFLIYFQGNSAPDKSGLPSDRFSAERTGGSVSTLTIQRTQQEDSAVYLCASSWTGGAGNRPQHFGDGTRLSIL.

This CDR3 reads CASSSGTESYNEQFF. CDR3 coding DNA: TGCGCCAGCAGCTCCGGGACGGAATCCTACAATGAGCAGTTCTTC. This sequence joins TRBV5-1 and TRBJ2-1, with D perhaps being TRBD1 or TRBD2 (5 bases each). This CDR3 contains 15 residues. Germline CDR1 and CDR2: SGHRS and YFSETQ. Trimming stripped 3 bases from V and 1 base from J, with 11 bases between.

Details on this clonotype: The junction departs from the called germline gene at one end, perhaps through a read error. The chain links TRBV5-1 to TRBJ1-2, with D perhaps matching TRBD1 (6 bases). The CDR3 is 14 amino acids. Germline loops: CDR1 SGHRS, CDR2 YFSETQ. The CDR3 loop is CASSWRDTTYSYTF. The DNA of the CDR3 is TGCGCCAGCAGCTGGAGGGACACCACCTATAGCTACACCTTC.

The chain carries TRBV20-1 and TRBJ2-1; D is uncertain. Germline V gene sequence: CDR1 DFQATT, CDR2 SNEGSKA (reference sequence). Trimming shortened V by 3 bases and J by 6 bases, and 15 bases separated the two germline ends. The CDR3 length is 14 residues. CDR3 loop: CSARTVSIGNEQFF. The CDR3 nucleotides are TGCAGTGCTAGGACTGTAAGCATTGGCAATGAGCAGTTCTTC.

This clonotype was counted only a few times. The chain is built from TRBV5-1 and TRBJ1-2, with D uncertain. V dropped 1 base and J dropped 4 bases, with 11 bases sitting between them. This CDR3 is built from 14 residues. Germline V lookup: CDR1 SGHRS, CDR2 YFSETQ. As DNA, the CDR3 is TGCGCCAGCAGCTTGAATCAAAACAGCTATGGCTACACCTTC. It yields the protein CASSLNQNSYGYTF.